This is a list of T cell receptor beta chains from one sample in a study of STAT5B mutations in CD4+ large granular lymphocyte leukemia. Profiled with immunoSEQ multiplex PCR; TCRdb holds only in-frame clones, not every one. The sample carries about 45,000 clones, roughly 85% recorded once. The source material was CD4+ T cells from blood buffy coats. These receptors were obtained from a human donor in good health. Both conserved end residues are part of each CDR3. Fields, in order: clone size, J gene, D gene, V gene, CDR3 protein, CDR3 DNA. D genes are given only for firm matches. The size of a clone is reported for some rows only, either as once, few or many, or as a class for expanded clones.

size: .
J: TRBJ2-3
D: .
V: TRBV19
CDR3: CASTPGVDGTDTQYF
DNA: TGTGCCAGTACCCCCGGCGTGGATGGCACAGATACGCAGTATTTT

size: .
J: TRBJ2-7
D: .
V: TRBV11-2
CDR3: CASSLDPGVKVYEQYF
DNA: TGTGCCAGCAGCTTAGATCCGGGAGTCAAAGTCTACGAGCAGTACTTC

size: .
J: TRBJ2-4
D: .
V: TRBV30
CDR3: CAWSRGQAKNIQYF
DNA: TGTGCCTGGAGTCGTGGACAGGCCAAAAACATTCAGTACTTC

size: .
J: TRBJ2-5
D: TRBD1
V: TRBV19
CDR3: CASSIGQTGSETQYF
DNA: TGTGCCAGTAGTATAGGTCAGACAGGGAGTGAGACCCAGTACTTC

size: .
J: TRBJ2-2
D: .
V: TRBV11-3
CDR3: CASSGSGSNTGELFF
DNA: TGTGCCAGCAGCGGTAGCGGTTCGAACACCGGGGAGCTGTTTTTT

size: .
J: TRBJ1-1
D: .
V: TRBV6-5
CDR3: CASSYDGRKGPEAFF
DNA: TGTGCCAGCAGTTACGATGGCAGGAAGGGTCCTGAAGCTTTCTTT

size: .
J: TRBJ2-5
D: TRBD1
V: TRBV4-1
CDR3: CASSQDLPGTVQETQYF
DNA: TGCGCCAGCAGCCAAGATCTCCCCGGGACAGTCCAAGAGACCCAGTACTTC

size: .
J: TRBJ2-5
D: .
V: TRBV2
CDR3: CASSEGQGYQETQYF
DNA: TGTGCCAGCAGTGAGGGGCAGGGCTACCAAGAGACCCAGTACTTC

size: .
J: TRBJ2-7
D: .
V: TRBV6-1
CDR3: CASREADPLRDEQYF
DNA: TGTGCCAGCAGAGAAGCGGATCCTCTTCGGGACGAGCAGTACTTC

size: once
J: TRBJ2-3
D: TRBD2
V: TRBV9
CDR3: CASSFSGTGTDTQYF
DNA: TGTGCCAGCAGCTTTAGCGGGACCGGCACAGATACGCAGTATTTT

size: .
J: TRBJ1-3
D: TRBD1
V: TRBV27
CDR3: CASSPMETGVGNTIYF
DNA: TGTGCCAGCAGTCCGATGGAGACAGGGGTAGGAAACACCATATATTTT

size: .
J: TRBJ2-3
D: TRBD2
V: TRBV29-1
CDR3: CSVYQREGRTDTQYF
DNA: TGCAGCGTTTACCAGCGGGAGGGTCGCACAGATACGCAGTATTTT

size: .
J: TRBJ2-7
D: TRBD1
V: TRBV6-5
CDR3: CASSYLGTGGEQYF
DNA: TGTGCCAGCAGTTACCTCGGGACAGGGGGGGAGCAGTACTTC

size: .
J: TRBJ2-7
D: .
V: TRBV19
CDR3: CASSIVPGTHEQYF
DNA: TGTGCCAGTAGTATAGTCCCAGGGACCCACGAGCAGTACTTC

size: .
J: TRBJ1-6
D: .
V: TRBV6-1
CDR3: CASSEVLSASRSPLHF
DNA: TGTGCCAGCAGTGAAGTACTTTCGGCAAGTCGTTCACCCCTCCACTTT

size: .
J: TRBJ2-3
D: .
V: TRBV5-1
CDR3: CASSGETTDTQYF
DNA: TGCGCCAGCAGCGGGGAGACCACAGATACGCAGTATTTT

size: once
J: TRBJ2-1
D: TRBD2
V: TRBV2
CDR3: CASSPPTSGSYNEQFF
DNA: TGTGCCAGCAGTCCCCCGACTAGCGGCAGCTACAATGAGCAGTTCTTC

size: .
J: TRBJ2-5
D: TRBD1
V: TRBV2
CDR3: CASSSRQGGSETQYF
DNA: TGTGCCAGCAGCTCTAGACAGGGGGGTTCGGAGACCCAGTACTTC

size: .
J: TRBJ2-2
D: TRBD1
V: TRBV9
CDR3: CASSPWTGTTGELFF
DNA: TGTGCCAGCAGCCCCTGGACAGGTACTACCGGGGAGCTGTTTTTT

size: .
J: TRBJ2-3
D: TRBD2
V: TRBV5-8
CDR3: CASSLSGAPRSQYF
DNA: TGTGCCAGCAGCCTTAGCGGGGCGCCCCGGTCGCAGTATTTT

size: .
J: TRBJ1-5
D: .
V: TRBV4-1
CDR3: CASSQDPGGPQHF
DNA: TGCGCCAGCAGCCAAGATCCTGGAGGGCCCCAGCATTTT

size: few
J: TRBJ2-7
D: .
V: TRBV18
CDR3: CASSPQGRGTLSYEQYF
DNA: TGTGCCAGCTCACCCCAGGGCCGGGGGACTCTCTCCTACGAGCAGTACTTC

size: .
J: TRBJ2-7
D: .
V: TRBV30
CDR3: CAWWGGGQGYEQYF
DNA: TGTGCCTGGTGGGGGGGAGGACAGGGCTACGAGCAGTACTTC

size: .
J: TRBJ1-1
D: .
V: TRBV19
CDR3: CASSIRAGRLVNTEAFF
DNA: TGTGCCAGTAGTATACGTGCGGGGCGTCTGGTGAACACTGAAGCTTTCTTT

size: medium-sized
J: TRBJ1-1
D: TRBD1
V: TRBV6-5
CDR3: CASSYEGTVQAFF
DNA: TGTGCCAGCAGTTACGAAGGGACAGTCCAAGCTTTCTTT

size: .
J: TRBJ1-2
D: .
V: TRBV7-2
CDR3: CASSLQQHYGYTF
DNA: TGTGCCAGCAGCTTACAACAGCACTATGGCTACACCTTC

size: .
J: TRBJ1-5
D: .
V: TRBV28
CDR3: CASSLLAGGNQPQHF
DNA: TGTGCCAGCAGTTTACTAGCAGGGGGCAATCAGCCCCAGCATTTT

size: .
J: TRBJ2-1
D: TRBD1
V: TRBV27
CDR3: CASSRTTGTYGEQFF
DNA: TGTGCCAGCAGTCGAACGACAGGGACGTACGGTGAGCAGTTCTTC

size: once
J: TRBJ2-5
D: TRBD1
V: TRBV30
CDR3: CAWNQGQGAFETQYF
DNA: TGTGCCTGGAACCAGGGACAGGGGGCTTTCGAGACCCAGTACTTC

size: .
J: TRBJ2-1
D: .
V: TRBV5-4
CDR3: CASSFDPTGEQFF
DNA: TGTGCCAGCAGCTTCGACCCTACGGGTGAGCAGTTCTTC

size: .
J: TRBJ1-4
D: .
V: TRBV19
CDR3: CASSQTARTANEKLFF
DNA: TGTGCCAGTTCCCAGACGGCAAGGACAGCTAATGAAAAACTGTTTTTT

size: .
J: TRBJ2-3
D: TRBD2
V: TRBV2
CDR3: CASSGRGGWTDTQYF
DNA: TGTGCCAGCAGTGGGCGGGGAGGGTGGACAGATACGCAGTATTTT

size: .
J: TRBJ2-1
D: .
V: TRBV19
CDR3: CASSKSAGSSYNEQFF
DNA: TGTGCCAGTAGTAAATCAGCCGGGAGCTCCTACAATGAGCAGTTCTTC

size: .
J: TRBJ2-7
D: TRBD2
V: TRBV6-5
CDR3: CASSPWAPRGDEQYF
DNA: TGTGCCAGCAGTCCGTGGGCCCCCCGGGGGGACGAGCAGTACTTC

size: .
J: TRBJ2-7
D: .
V: TRBV5-5
CDR3: CASSLSPGTHYEQYF
DNA: TGTGCCAGCAGCTTGTCTCCCGGGACCCACTACGAGCAGTACTTC

size: .
J: TRBJ1-2
D: .
V: TRBV5-8
CDR3: CASSFKVIGYTF
DNA: TGTGCCAGCAGCTTTAAGGTCATCGGCTACACCTTC

size: .
J: TRBJ2-4
D: .
V: TRBV28
CDR3: CASSLQGAKNIQYF
DNA: TGTGCCAGCAGTTTACAGGGAGCCAAAAACATTCAGTACTTC

size: .
J: TRBJ2-3
D: .
V: TRBV6-5
CDR3: CACSRGRYGDTQYF
DNA: TGTGCCTGCAGCCGGGGGAGGTATGGAGATACGCAGTATTTT

size: .
J: TRBJ2-1
D: TRBD2
V: TRBV11-2
CDR3: CASSWTSGNNEQFF
DNA: TGTGCCAGCAGCTGGACTAGCGGGAACAATGAGCAGTTCTTC

size: .
J: TRBJ2-3
D: .
V: TRBV5-1
CDR3: CASSLPTGDTQYF
DNA: TGCGCCAGCAGCCTGCCTACCGGGGATACGCAGTATTTT

size: .
J: TRBJ1-2
D: TRBD1
V: TRBV7-9
CDR3: CASSLELATGGRGYTF
DNA: TGTGCCAGCAGCTTAGAGCTGGCGACAGGGGGCCGTGGCTACACCTTC

size: .
J: TRBJ1-1
D: .
V: TRBV6-5
CDR3: CASSLGLHTEAFF
DNA: TGTGCCAGCAGTTTAGGACTGCACACTGAAGCTTTCTTT

size: .
J: TRBJ2-2
D: TRBD2
V: TRBV2
CDR3: CASSLQREGRGELFF
DNA: TGTGCCAGCAGTCTCCAGCGGGAGGGCCGCGGGGAGCTGTTTTTT

size: .
J: TRBJ2-7
D: .
V: TRBV7-9
CDR3: CASSLFSGEDEQYF
DNA: TGTGCCAGCAGCTTATTTTCAGGGGAGGACGAGCAGTACTTC

size: .
J: TRBJ1-2
D: .
V: TRBV9
CDR3: CASSVGDRNYGYTF
DNA: TGTGCCAGCAGCGTAGGTGACAGGAACTATGGCTACACCTTC

size: .
J: TRBJ2-1
D: TRBD2
V: TRBV27
CDR3: CASKWLAGSNEQFF
DNA: TGTGCCAGCAAATGGCTAGCGGGATCCAATGAGCAGTTCTTC